One and the same sample provided the 25 T cell receptor beta chains below, sequenced in a study of cytomegalovirus exposure and HLA in healthy donors. The study ran its PCR with 60 Vbeta and 13 Jbeta primers. Here immunoSEQ multiplex PCR was the method, and the copy in TCRdb shows in-frame clones only, minus some. The data hold about 140,000 clones, with approximately 80% observed a single time. Sequencing was performed on PBMCs. These receptors were collected from a woman younger than 30 in good health and CMV-seropositive.

The rearrangement joins TRBV29-1 to TRBJ1-6; a possible D gene is TRBD1 (5 bases). The CDR3 is 13 amino acids. V lost 4 bases to trimming and J lost 6 bases, with 10 bases between them. Germline CDR1 reads SQVTM; CDR2 reads ANQGSEA. CDR3 bases: TGCAGCGTTGCAGGGTCCGTTAATTCACCCCTCCACTTT. Its protein is CSVAGSVNSPLHF.

J is TRBJ2-4 and V is TRBV4-1, with a weak D call TRBD1 (6 bases). CDR1 is MGHRA and CDR2 is YSYEKL in the germline V gene. V lost 4 bases and J 5 bases, leaving 12 bases between the germline ends. The CDR3 runs to 14 residues. CDR3 sequence (DNA): TGCGCCAGCAGCCCCCTTAGACAGGAAAACATTCAGTACTTC. This translates into CASSPLRQENIQYF.

The CDR3 spells CASSFSRGPYNEQFF. The DNA for the CDR3 is TGTGCCAGCAGTTTTTCCAGGGGGCCCTACAATGAGCAGTTCTTC. The rearrangement joins TRBV27 to TRBJ2-1; 8 positions match TRBD1. This CDR3 contains 15 residues. Germline loops: CDR1 MNHEY, CDR2 SMNVEV (reference sequence). V shed 3 bases and J 2 bases; nucleotides not matched to a gene: 3.

The CDR3 sequence: CASRRRTGPYEQYF. In DNA, the CDR3 is TGTGCCAGCAGACGGAGGACAGGGCCCTACGAGCAGTACTTC. The chain links TRBV11-2 to TRBJ2-5, with TRBD1 identical over 8 bases. Gene TRBJ2-7 matches the end of the DNA better, so the J call may be wrong. The CDR3 consists of 14 residues. Germline V CDR1 and CDR2: SGHAT, FQNNGV.

The rearrangement links TRBV28 to TRBJ2-1; 11 nucleotides align to TRBD2. The germline V gene encodes CDR1 MDHEN and CDR2 SYDVKM. Trimming cost V 5 bases and J 6 bases; bases outside gene matches: 6. The length of the CDR3 is 15 residues. CDR3 loop: CASSPRLAGLNEQFF. In DNA form, the CDR3 reads TGTGCCAGCAGTCCACGACTAGCGGGGCTCAATGAGCAGTTCTTC.

V is TRBV7-9 and J is TRBJ2-7; TRBD1 aligns across 11 bases. V lost 3 bases to trimming and J lost 4 bases; unmatched junction nucleotides: 8. Germline-derived CDR1 and CDR2 are SEHNR and FQNEAQ (reference sequence). The CDR3 is 16 residues long. As DNA, the CDR3 is TGTGCCAGCAGCTTTGTTGGACAGGGGGCGGGGTACGAGCAGTACTTC. This sequence encodes CASSFVGQGAGYEQYF.

The CDR3 spells CASSPAQGVSHEQYF. In DNA form, the CDR3 reads TGTGCCAGCAGCCCAGCACAGGGGGTTTCCCACGAGCAGTACTTC. V and J are TRBV5-4 and TRBJ2-7, with 8 nucleotides matching TRBD1. The CDR3 is 15 amino acids. Germline trimming cut 4 bases from V and 5 bases from J; bases unmatched to any gene: 11. Looked up from germline, CDR1 is SGHNT and CDR2 is YYREEE (reference sequence).

V gene TRBV5-6 combines with J gene TRBJ1-2; 12 nucleotides agree with TRBD1. Germline V gives CDR1 SGHDT, CDR2 YYEEEE. The ends lost 4 bases at V and 4 bases at J; junction bases unmatched: 5. The CDR3 has 15 residues. CDR3 DNA: TGTGCCAGCAGCACGCGGGACAGGGGGCCCTATGGCTACACCTTC. It codes for CASSTRDRGPYGYTF.

As regards this clone: An end of the junction differs from the germline gene, which may be a read error. The chain has TRBV5-1 and TRBJ2-1, with 9 positions matching TRBD2. From germline, CDR1 is SGHRS and CDR2 YFSETQ. There are 13 residues in the CDR3. The chain's CDR3 is CASTASGENEQFF. The CDR3 DNA sequence: TGCGCAAGCACGGCTAGCGGGGAGAATGAGCAGTTCTTC. The whole variable domain, remainder taken from reference TRBV5-1 and TRBJ2-1, is KAGVTQTPRYLIKTRGQQVTLSCSPISGHRSVSWYQQTPGQGLQFLFEYFSETQRNKGNFPGRFSGRQFSNSRSEMNVSTLELGDSALYLCASTASGENEQFFGPGTRLTVL.

The chain couples TRBV2 to TRBJ1-5; possible D gene TRBD1, 5 bases. The CDR3 consists of 16 residues. Germline CDR1 is SNHLY and CDR2 is FYNNEI. Trimming shortened V by 6 bases and J by 2 bases, and 17 bases separated the two germline ends. This chain's CDR3 is CASSPREGRGNQPQHF. Written as DNA, the CDR3 is TGTGCCAGCAGCCCCAGGGAGGGTCGGGGCAATCAGCCCCAGCATTTT. Filled out from reference TRBV2 and TRBJ1-5, the complete variable domain reads EPEVTQTPSHQVTQMGQEVILRCVPISNHLYFYWYRQILGQKVEFLVSFYNNEISEKSEIFDDQFSVERPDGSNFTLKIRSTKLEDSAMYFCASSPREGRGNQPQHFGDGTRLSIL.

The V gene is TRBV5-1, the J gene TRBJ2-3, with D perhaps TRBD1 (6 bases). Germline V lookup: CDR1 SGHRS, CDR2 YFSETQ. There are 15 residues in the CDR3. V was shortened by 1 base and J by 0 bases, with 9 bases between the two germline ends. CDR3 sequence: CASSLTGISTDTQYF. CDR3 in DNA: TGCGCCAGCAGCTTGACAGGGATAAGCACAGATACGCAGTATTTT.

This chain connects TRBV6-6 to TRBJ1-6; 7 nucleotides agree with TRBD1. CDR1 is MNHNY, CDR2 SVGAGI, per germline (reference sequence). The CDR3 runs to 14 residues. The V segment lost 5 bases and the J segment 9 bases; nucleotides outside the gene matches: 7. CDR3 sequence: CASSNRQGGSPLHF. The CDR3 bases are TGTGCCAGCAGTAACAGACAGGGAGGTTCACCCCTCCACTTT.

V is TRBV10-3 and J is TRBJ2-2; D is unresolved. The CDR3 covers 12 residues. The ends were cut back, 3 bases at V and 9 bases at J, with 8 bases in the middle. Germline values: CDR1 ENHRY, CDR2 SYGVKD. Here the CDR3 DNA reads TGTGCCATCAGTGAACTGGGCCGGGAGCTGTTTTTT. It yields the protein CAISELGRELFF.

This chain uses TRBV5-1 with TRBJ2-3; TRBD2 matches at 8 bases. The V and J ends lost 7 bases and 3 bases, in that order; junction bases with no gene match: 10. Germline CDR1 is SGHRS and CDR2 is YFSETQ. This CDR3 is built from 15 residues. The CDR3 coding sequence is TGCGCCAGCGCTTCAAGCGGGGGCCCGACAGATACGCAGTATTTT. It translates to CASASSGGPTDTQYF.

This clone has a handful of counts. This sequence joins TRBV7-6 and TRBJ2-5, with TRBD1 matching over 8 bases. There are 13 residues in the CDR3. Trimming at V came to 3 bases and at J to 4 bases, leaving 1 base not matched to a gene. CDR1 SGHVS and CDR2 FNYEAQ come from the germline V gene. The DNA for the CDR3 is TGTGCCAGCAGCTTCGACAGGGGAGAGACCCAGTACTTC. It encodes CASSFDRGETQYF. The full variable domain, completed using reference TRBV7-6 and TRBJ2-5, is GAGVSQSPRYKVTKRGQDVALRCDPISGHVSLYWYRQALGQGPEFLTYFNYEAQQDKSGLPNDRFSAERPEGSISTLTIQRTEQRDSAMYRCASSFDRGETQYFGPGTRLLVL.

The rearrangement joins TRBV5-6 to TRBJ1-1, with 10 bases aligning to TRBD1. Trimming cost V 2 bases and J 1 base; bases outside gene matches: 8. CDR3 length: 17 residues. Germline V lookup: CDR1 SGHDT, CDR2 YYEEEE. The CDR3 loop reads CASSFDVGDRGNTEAFF. The CDR3 nucleotides read TGTGCCAGCAGCTTTGATGTTGGGGACAGGGGGAACACTGAAGCTTTCTTT.

The chain has TRBV14 and TRBJ1-2; D call uncertain. The germline CDR1 and CDR2 sequences are SGHDN and FVKESK. The CDR3 is made up of 13 amino acids. V shed 5 bases and J shed 3 bases, with 10 bases lying between them. The CDR3 loop is CASSSNSYYGYTF. The CDR3 DNA sequence: TGTGCCAGCAGCTCTAACAGCTACTATGGCTACACCTTC.

The V call is TRBV7-9, the J call TRBJ2-3; 8 positions agree with TRBD1. V gave up 6 bases and J gave up 7 bases; unmatched junction bases: 12. The V gene's germline CDR1 is SEHNR and CDR2 FQNEAQ (reference sequence). This CDR3 is 15 amino acids long. CDR3 loop: CASSHPQGAMNTQYF. In DNA, the CDR3 is TGTGCCAGCAGTCACCCCCAGGGGGCAATGAATACGCAGTATTTT.

This chain uses TRBV18 with TRBJ1-2, with D possibly TRBD1 on 5 matching bases. The germline gives CDR1 KGHSH, CDR2 LQKENI. The CDR3 is 17 residues long. Trimming shortened V by 0 bases and J by 0 bases, and 14 bases separated the two germline ends. DNA for the CDR3: TGTGCCAGCTCACCACCGTGGGGGGGTGAAGCTAACTATGGCTACACCTTC. Its translation is CASSPPWGGEANYGYTF.

The chain has TRBV19 and TRBJ1-1; TRBD1 might be the D (5 bases). Trimming took off 3 bases at V and 0 bases at J, with 8 bases between the two ends. The CDR3 loop spans 14 amino acids. CDR1 is LNHDA, CDR2 SQIVND, per germline (reference sequence). CDR3: CASSMGGVNTEAFF. CDR3 nucleotides: TGTGCCAGTAGTATGGGGGGAGTGAACACTGAAGCTTTCTTT.

This chain links TRBV19 with TRBJ2-1; TRBD1 might be the D (5 bases). Between the trimmed V and J ends, which lost 1 base and 8 bases, there was a span of 12 bases. Germline values: CDR1 LNHDA, CDR2 SQIVND (reference sequence). CDR3 length equals 14 residues. The CDR3 sequence: CASSIGGRLDEQFF. The CDR3 region has the DNA TGTGCCAGTAGTATAGGGGGCAGGTTAGATGAGCAGTTCTTC.

The chain couples TRBV19 to TRBJ1-3, with 7 bases that match TRBD1. CDR3 length: 16 residues. Germline trimming cut 5 bases from V and 0 bases from J; bases unmatched to any gene: 7. Germline V gene data show CDR1 as LNHDA and CDR2 as SQIVND (reference sequence). CDR3 bases: TGTGCCAGTAGTTCGGCCGGGACAGACTCTGGAAACACCATATATTTT. Its protein product is CASSSAGTDSGNTIYF.

This clone occurred a few times. The chain links TRBV4-1 to TRBJ2-1; no clear D gene. This CDR3 is built from 15 residues. Trimming took off 1 base at V and 7 bases at J, with 14 bases between the two ends. The germline CDR1 and CDR2 sequences are MGHRA and YSYEKL. The CDR3 region is CASSQGSSGKNEQFF. CDR3 nucleotides: TGCGCCAGCAGCCAAGGAAGTTCAGGAAAAAATGAGCAGTTCTTC.

V usage is TRBV20-1 and J usage is TRBJ2-7; no reliable D call. Germline V gene lookup returns CDR1 DFQATT and CDR2 SNEGSKA (reference sequence). V was clipped by 3 bases and J by 10 bases, with 13 bases between them. The CDR3 has 11 amino acids. The CDR3 reads CSARIISDQYF. CDR3 DNA sequence: TGCAGTGCTAGGATTATCAGTGATCAGTACTTC.

V gene TRBV5-1 combines with J gene TRBJ2-6, with D perhaps matching TRBD1 (5 bases). Germline-derived CDR1 and CDR2 are SGHRS and YFSETQ. V was shortened by 4 bases and J by 6 bases, with 17 bases between the two germline ends. The CDR3 length is 16 residues. The CDR3 loop is CASSPPRTGVANVLTF. As DNA, the CDR3 is TGCGCCAGCAGCCCACCAAGAACAGGAGTGGCCAACGTCCTGACTTTC.